This TCR beta chain was obtained from a study of blood T cell repertoires in COVID-19. Study-level background: Samples of COVID-19 (acute and convalescent) were obtained from the United States, Italy and Spain.

Some clones are missing from TCRdb's copy, which holds only in-frame ones; the method was immunoSEQ multiplex PCR. The table records fewer than 15,000 clones, approximately 90% of them present only once. Sequencing input: peripheral blood. The clonotype originates from a human donor in a cohort sampled during active COVID-19.

The CDR3 region has the DNA TGTGCCAGCAGTTTACGGGGGGCCTCTGGAAACACCATATATTTT. This gives the protein CASSLRGASGNTIYF. The J gene is TRBJ1-3, the V gene TRBV27; D possibly corresponds to TRBD1 (6 bases). V was shortened by 2 bases and J by 0 bases, with 8 bases between the two germline ends. CDR3 length: 15 residues. Looked up from germline, CDR1 is MNHEY and CDR2 is SMNVEV (reference sequence).